This TCR beta chain was captured by sequencing in a study of blood T cell repertoires in COVID-19. At the level of the study: PBMCs, B-cell-depleted T cells, or T cells were the source of the cDNA or gDNA that made up the material.

TCRdb's copy holds only in-frame clones and misses some; the assay was immunoSEQ multiplex PCR. The data contain 150,000 to 200,000 clones, roughly 76% of them singletons. V lost 6 bases and J lost 1; bases outside the gene matches: 10. Germline assignment: CDR1 MNHEY and CDR2 SMNVEV (reference sequence). The CDR3 sequence is 18 residues long. Seattle patients were enrolled while actively infected and followed longitudinally. Sequencing was done on a sample of peripheral blood. The sequence was obtained from a woman between 40 and 50 years old with COVID-19, enrolled during active disease. J is TRBJ2-1 and V is TRBV27; 12 bases match TRBD2. The CDR3 spells CASSPILLAGGSYNEQFF. DNA for the CDR3: TGTGCCAGCAGCCCCATTTTACTAGCGGGGGGTTCCTACAATGAGCAGTTCTTC.